Below are 31 T cell receptor beta chains sequenced from a single sample in a study of T cell clones after liver transplantation. Using immunoSEQ multiplex PCR, the repertoire was profiled, and TCRdb retains in-frame clones only, with some absent. The sample records around 60,000 clones, 71% being singletons. The sample in question was CD4+ T cells from blood, obtained before liver transplant. These receptor sequences come from a human donor who received a liver transplant.

V usage is TRBV30 and J usage is TRBJ1-5, with unresolved D. The germline V gene encodes CDR1 GTSNPN and CDR2 SVGIG (reference sequence). The CDR3 covers 14 residues. V lost 0 bases, J lost 4 bases, and 10 bases lay in between. The CDR3 DNA follows: TGTGCCTGGAGTGTACGTGGCGGAAATCAGCCCCAGCATTTT. Translated: CAWSVRGGNQPQHF.

The J gene is TRBJ1-2, the V gene TRBV19; maybe TRBD1 (6 bases). The germline V gene encodes CDR1 LNHDA and CDR2 SQIVND (reference sequence). CDR3 length: 15 residues. The germline V and J ends were trimmed by 3 bases and 2 bases, with 13 bases remaining between them. The CDR3 spells CASSMAGDTNYGYTF. The CDR3 coding sequence is TGTGCCAGTAGTATGGCCGGGGACACCAACTATGGCTACACCTTC.

This chain joins TRBV25-1 and TRBJ2-7; TRBD1 is a possible D gene (6 bases). The V end was cut by 6 bases, the J end by 2 bases, with 14 bases between. CDR1 and CDR2 from the germline V gene are MGHDK and SYGVNS. The CDR3 sequence is 14 residues long. The CDR3 nucleotides are TGTGCCAGCAGCCGGGACATGGTACCCTACGAGCAGTACTTC. Its protein product is CASSRDMVPYEQYF.

This clone was found a few times. The rearrangement joins TRBV4-1 to TRBJ2-1, with 13 bases identical to TRBD2. This CDR3 has 15 residues. V was pared by 4 bases and J by 7 bases, with 4 bases of the junction left unmatched. Germline CDR1 is MGHRA and CDR2 is YSYEKL. The CDR3 nucleotides read TGCGCCAGCAGCCTGACTAGCGGGGGGCGGAATGAGCAGTTCTTC. Amino acid sequence: CASSLTSGGRNEQFF.

The V gene is TRBV18, the J gene TRBJ1-3; 11 nucleotides line up with TRBD1. The trim removed 4 bases at V and 1 base at J, leaving 6 bases unmatched. The CDR3 length is 17 residues. Germline CDR1 KGHSH, CDR2 LQKENI. CDR3: CASSRLDRGLSGNTIYF. The CDR3 region has the DNA TGTGCCAGCTCACGCTTGGACAGGGGGCTTTCTGGAAACACCATATATTTT.

This clone has just a few counts. The J gene is TRBJ2-7, the V gene TRBV5-4; 9 nucleotides agree with TRBD1. The CDR3 extends over 14 amino acids. V gave up 4 bases and J gave up 5 bases; unmatched junction bases: 7. In germline, CDR1 is SGHNT, CDR2 YYREEE (reference sequence). In DNA form, the CDR3 reads TGTGCCAGCAGCCCGCCTGGGACAGGGCACGAGCAGTACTTC. This gives the protein CASSPPGTGHEQYF.

CDR3 residues: CASGSGLAGPDTQYF. For the CDR3, the DNA is TGTGCTAGTGGTTCGGGACTAGCGGGACCAGATACGCAGTATTTT. This chain links TRBV12-5 with TRBJ2-3; the match to TRBD2 covers 13 bases. CDR3 size: 15 residues. The trim removed 4 bases at V and 4 bases at J, leaving 2 bases unmatched. CDR1 LGHNT and CDR2 FRNRAP come from the germline V gene.

This chain uses TRBV6-5 with TRBJ2-3; 7 bases are shared with TRBD1. This CDR3 has 16 amino acids. Germline CDR1 MNHEY, CDR2 SVGAGI. With V trimmed by 3 bases and J by 1 base, 7 bases remained unmatched. The chain's CDR3 is CASSYQLGQGTDTQYF. The CDR3 DNA reads as TGTGCCAGCAGTTATCAACTCGGACAGGGCACAGATACGCAGTATTTT.

V gene TRBV5-4 combines with J gene TRBJ2-1, with D maybe TRBD1 (6 bases). Germline CDR1 SGHNT, CDR2 YYREEE (reference sequence). V was clipped by 4 bases and J by 6 bases, with 17 bases between them. CDR3 length: 15 residues. The CDR3 is CASSKGQTTANEQFF. For the CDR3, the DNA is TGTGCCAGCAGCAAGGGACAAACTACGGCCAATGAGCAGTTCTTC. Looking up the rest from reference TRBV5-4 and TRBJ2-1 gives the full variable domain: ETGVTQSPTHLIKTRGQQVTLRCSSQSGHNTVSWYQQALGQGPQFIFQYYREEENGRGNFPPRFSGLQFPNYSSELNVNALELDDSALYLCASSKGQTTANEQFFGPGTRLTVL.

The J gene is TRBJ2-3, the V gene TRBV6-6, with D tentatively TRBD2 (6 bases). Germline V gene lookup returns CDR1 MNHNY and CDR2 SVGAGI (reference sequence). This CDR3 region has 15 residues. V lost 7 bases and J lost 8, with 22 bases in between. This chain's CDR3 is CASTLDGAGAGTQYF. The CDR3 DNA is TGTGCCAGCACCCTAGACGGAGCAGGAGCGGGTACGCAGTATTTT.

The chain uses TRBV28 and TRBJ2-2; tentatively, D is TRBD1 (7 bases). The CDR3 is 14 residues long. V lost 10 bases to trimming and J lost 6 bases, with 18 bases between them. Germline loops: CDR1 MDHEN, CDR2 SYDVKM. CDR3 bases: TGTGCCACCAGAGAACAGGGGAGGCCCGGGGAGCTGTTTTTT. It is translated as CATREQGRPGELFF.

This clone appeared a single time. The chain couples TRBV5-4 to TRBJ2-7; 7 nucleotides align to TRBD1. The V and J ends lost 0 bases and 0 bases, in that order; junction bases with no gene match: 6. There are 16 residues in the CDR3. Germline CDR1 reads SGHNT; CDR2 reads YYREEE (reference sequence). The CDR3 DNA reads TGTGCCAGCAGCTTGGGTGACAGGGCTAGCTCCTACGAGCAGTACTTC. This translates into CASSLGDRASSYEQYF.

The V call is TRBV6-5, the J call TRBJ1-3; TRBD1 aligns across 8 bases. The length of the CDR3 is 16 residues. The V segment lost 4 bases and the J segment 3 bases; nucleotides outside the gene matches: 8. Germline CDR1 reads MNHEY; CDR2 reads SVGAGI. DNA for the CDR3: TGTGCCAGCAGTTTCCTAGGACAGGGCAATGGAAACACCATATATTTT. Amino acids: CASSFLGQGNGNTIYF.

The rearrangement uses TRBV11-3 and TRBJ1-3; 7 positions agree with TRBD1. The junction had 5 bases not matched to a gene; V was cut back by 5 bases and J by 1 base. The CDR3 is made up of 15 amino acids. Germline CDR1 is SGHNT and CDR2 is YENEEA. CDR3 in DNA: TGTGCCAGCAGCCGAGGGGACAGATCTGGAAACACCATATATTTT. Its protein product is CASSRGDRSGNTIYF. Full variable domain (rest looked up from reference TRBV11-3 and TRBJ1-3): EAGVVQSPRYKIIEKKQPVAFWCNPISGHNTLYWYLQNLGQGPELLIRYENEEAVDDSQLPKDRFSAERLKGVDSTLKIQPAELGDSAVYLCASSRGDRSGNTIYFGEGSWLTVV.

V is TRBV5-1 and J is TRBJ2-3; TRBD1 aligns across 12 bases. The CDR3 extends over 18 amino acids. Germline V gene lookup returns CDR1 SGHRS and CDR2 YFSETQ. V shed 4 bases, J shed 4 bases, and the junction held 13 bases outside the gene matches. CDR3 bases: TGCGCCAGCAGCACACTACCTGCCGGGACAGGGGGCCCAGATACGCAGTATTTT. Translated: CASSTLPAGTGGPDTQYF.

About this clone: This sample also contains other DNA sequences that code for the same CDR3. V usage is TRBV4-1 and J usage is TRBJ1-1, with TRBD1 matching 10 bases. V lost 4 bases and J lost 2; bases outside the gene matches: 4. Germline V gene sequence: CDR1 MGHRA, CDR2 YSYEKL. The length of the CDR3 is 15 residues. The CDR3 nucleotides read TGCGCCAGCAGCCTTCGGACAGGGGGTAACACTGAAGCTTTCTTT. It translates to CASSLRTGGNTEAFF.

The V call is TRBV30, the J call TRBJ2-1; 10 bases map to TRBD2. Germline trimming cut 0 bases from V and 6 bases from J; bases unmatched to any gene: 5. The V gene's germline CDR1 is GTSNPN and CDR2 SVGIG (reference sequence). The CDR3 is made up of 15 amino acids. The CDR3, as DNA: TGTGCCTGGAGTGTACCTAGCGGGGGTGCCAATGAGCAGTTCTTC. Amino acids: CAWSVPSGGANEQFF. Using reference TRBV30 and TRBJ2-1 for the parts outside the CDR3, the full variable domain is SQTIHQWPATLVQPVGSPLSLECTVEGTSNPNLYWYRQAAGRGLQLLFYSVGIGQISSEVPQNLSASRPQDRQFILSSKKLLLSDSGFYLCAWSVPSGGANEQFFGPGTRLTVL.

V is TRBV28 and J is TRBJ1-5; TRBD1 matches 7 bases. Germline values: CDR1 MDHEN, CDR2 SYDVKM. Trimming removed 5 bases from V and 6 bases from J; junction bases left unmatched: 10. The CDR3 extends over 15 amino acids. The CDR3 reads CASSQRQGGIQPQHF. CDR3 DNA: TGTGCCAGCAGTCAAAGACAGGGTGGGATTCAGCCCCAGCATTTT.

The rearrangement joins TRBV6-1 to TRBJ1-5; maybe TRBD1 (6 bases). Germline CDR1 is MNHNS and CDR2 is SASEGT. The length of the CDR3 is 14 residues. Trimming took 5 bases from V and 7 from J, leaving 15 bases between them. The CDR3 loop is CASSNGGAGQPQHF. CDR3 DNA sequence: TGTGCCAGCAGTAACGGGGGGGCCGGCCAGCCCCAGCATTTT.

The chain employs TRBV6-6 and TRBJ1-2; 8 nucleotides align to TRBD1. The V gene end was trimmed by 5 bases and the J gene end by 3 bases; junction bases not matched to a gene: 8. The germline V gene encodes CDR1 MNHNY and CDR2 SVGAGI (reference sequence). The CDR3 consists of 15 residues. As DNA, the CDR3 is TGTGCCAGCAGTCGACCCTCGGACAGGGACTATGGCTACACCTTC. The encoded protein is CASSRPSDRDYGYTF.

The chain combines TRBV29-1 with TRBJ1-2, with 8 bases aligning to TRBD1. This CDR3 has 13 residues. Germline CDR1 is SQVTM and CDR2 is ANQGSEA. V was clipped by 7 bases and J by 3 bases; unmatched bases: 7. The CDR3 sequence is CSARGQGDYGYTF. The DNA for the CDR3 is TGCAGCGCCAGGGGGCAGGGGGACTATGGCTACACCTTC.

The gene calls are TRBV6-6 and TRBJ1-6, with D uncertain. V was shortened by 8 bases and J by 6 bases, with 17 bases between the two germline ends. Germline lookup yields CDR1 MNHNY and CDR2 SVGAGI (reference sequence). The CDR3 length is 15 residues. Here the CDR3 reads CASGPLGGSNSPLHF. The DNA of the CDR3 is TGTGCCAGCGGCCCTTTGGGAGGGTCTAATTCACCCCTCCACTTT.

The chain links TRBV6-1 to TRBJ2-7, with 9 positions matching TRBD1. V lost 7 bases, J lost 4 bases, and 11 bases stayed unmatched. The length of the CDR3 is 15 residues. Looked up from germline, CDR1 is MNHNS and CDR2 is SASEGT. The CDR3, as DNA: TGTGCCAGCACGACTCAGGACAGGGGACGGTACGAGCAGTACTTC. Its translation is CASTTQDRGRYEQYF.

The gene calls are TRBV4-2 and TRBJ1-1; TRBD1 might be the D (5 bases). CDR1 LGHNA and CDR2 YNFKEQ come from the germline V gene. The CDR3 sequence is 15 residues long. V dropped 3 bases and J dropped 0 bases, with 11 bases sitting between them. The CDR3 loop reads CASSHGEGMNTEAFF. CDR3 coding DNA: TGTGCCAGCAGCCATGGGGAGGGGATGAACACTGAAGCTTTCTTT.

The chain has TRBV30 and TRBJ1-6; D may be TRBD1 (6 bases). There are 15 residues in the CDR3. V was trimmed by 0 bases and J by 7 bases, leaving 13 bases between them. From germline, CDR1 is GTSNPN and CDR2 SVGIG (reference sequence). CDR3 in amino acids: CAWSVVGGSNSPLHF. The CDR3 DNA sequence: TGTGCCTGGAGTGTAGTAGGGGGATCCAATTCACCCCTCCACTTT.

This rearrangement joins TRBV9 to TRBJ2-3; weak D call: TRBD2 (6 bases). The CDR3 is made up of 15 amino acids. The V gene's germline CDR1 is SGDLS and CDR2 YYNGEE. The V end lost 4 bases, the J end lost 3 bases, and 15 bases lay between the germline ends. This chain's CDR3 is CASSRRVRGTDTQYF. CDR3 nucleotide sequence: TGTGCCAGCAGCCGCCGGGTGCGGGGAACAGATACGCAGTATTTT.

This clone was picked up one time. The chain recombines TRBV11-2 with TRBJ2-6; 7 nucleotides align to TRBD1. The CDR3 runs 17 residues. The trim removed 4 bases at V and 1 base at J, leaving 7 bases unmatched. CDR1 is SGHAT and CDR2 is FQNNGV in the germline V gene. CDR3 DNA: TGTGCCAGCAGCTCCACTCAACAGGGGTCTGGGGCCAACGTCCTGACTTTC. This sequence encodes CASSSTQQGSGANVLTF.

The J gene is TRBJ1-2, the V gene TRBV6-6; no firm D call. Germline V lookup: CDR1 MNHNY, CDR2 SVGAGI (reference sequence). Deletions cut 2 bases from V and 4 bases from J, with 8 bases between. The CDR3 totals 13 residues. The CDR3 here is CASSYEQTYGYTF. CDR3 DNA sequence: TGTGCCAGCAGTTACGAACAGACCTATGGCTACACCTTC.

V is TRBV5-1 and J is TRBJ1-4; 7 bases match TRBD1. CDR1 SGHRS and CDR2 YFSETQ come from the germline V gene. J lost 8 bases, V lost 1 base, and 5 bases had no gene match. CDR3 size: 14 residues. The CDR3 DNA sequence: TGCGCCAGCAGCTTGTCGACAGGGCAAGAAAAACTGTTTTTT. This codes for CASSLSTGQEKLFF. Together with reference TRBV5-1 and TRBJ1-4, the CDR3 gives the full variable domain: KAGVTQTPRYLIKTRGQQVTLSCSPISGHRSVSWYQQTPGQGLQFLFEYFSETQRNKGNFPGRFSGRQFSNSRSEMNVSTLELGDSALYLCASSLSTGQEKLFFGSGTQLSVL.

Here the CDR3 DNA reads TGTGCCAGTAGTCTCTGGACTAGCGGGGGCCTGGGAACGCAGTATTTT. As protein: CASSLWTSGGLGTQYF. This chain uses TRBV19 with TRBJ2-3, with 13 bases fitting TRBD2. Unmatched junction bases numbered 11, after V lost 5 bases and J lost 9 bases. From germline, CDR1 is LNHDA and CDR2 SQIVND (reference sequence). The CDR3 consists of 16 residues.

V usage is TRBV2 and J usage is TRBJ2-2; 15 bases line up with TRBD2. The CDR3 contains 18 residues. Germline V gene sequence: CDR1 SNHLY, CDR2 FYNNEI. Trimming cost V 2 bases and J 1 base; bases outside gene matches: 2. This CDR3 is CASSEWGLAGGNTGELFF. The CDR3 region has the DNA TGTGCCAGCAGTGAATGGGGACTAGCGGGGGGGAACACCGGGGAGCTGTTTTTT. The complete variable domain, with remaining parts taken from reference TRBV2 and TRBJ2-2, reads EPEVTQTPSHQVTQMGQEVILRCVPISNHLYFYWYRQILGQKVEFLVSFYNNEISEKSEIFDDQFSVERPDGSNFTLKIRSTKLEDSAMYFCASSEWGLAGGNTGELFFGEGSRLTVL.